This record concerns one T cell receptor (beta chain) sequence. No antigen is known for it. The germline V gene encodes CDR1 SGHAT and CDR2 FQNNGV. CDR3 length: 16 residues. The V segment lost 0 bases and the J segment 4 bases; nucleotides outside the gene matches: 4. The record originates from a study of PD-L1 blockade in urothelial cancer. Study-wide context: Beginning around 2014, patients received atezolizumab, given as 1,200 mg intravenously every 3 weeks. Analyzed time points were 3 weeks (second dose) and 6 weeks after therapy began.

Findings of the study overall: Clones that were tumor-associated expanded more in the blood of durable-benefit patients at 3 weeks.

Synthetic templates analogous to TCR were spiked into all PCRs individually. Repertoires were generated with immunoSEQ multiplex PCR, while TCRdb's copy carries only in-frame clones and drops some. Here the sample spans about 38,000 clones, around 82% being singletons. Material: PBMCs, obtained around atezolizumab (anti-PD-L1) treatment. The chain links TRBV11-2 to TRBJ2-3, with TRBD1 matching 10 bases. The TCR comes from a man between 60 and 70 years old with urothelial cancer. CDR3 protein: CASSLDGTGAPDTQYF. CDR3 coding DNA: TGTGCCAGCAGCTTAGACGGGACAGGGGCCCCAGATACGCAGTATTTT.